The clone carrying this T cell receptor (beta chain) was counted a few times. Its cognate antigen is unknown. The authors obtained over 95% purity in all sorted populations. The source of the sample is a study of beta chain features in type 1 diabetes. The overall study: Fewer than 140,000,000 sorted cells were examined across all samples.

Findings and limits, study-wide: Type 1 diabetes patients had moderately but significantly shorter TCRB CDR3s in all four CD4+ subsets.

V lost 4 bases and J lost 0, with 10 bases in between. CDR1 is SQVTM, CDR2 ANQGSEA, per germline. This CDR3 comprises 14 residues. Investigators reverse transcribed all isolated RNA, so they sequenced expressed TCRB transcripts. Sequenced by immunoSEQ multiplex PCR; TCRdb stores in-frame clones only, minus some. The sample contains some 120,000 clones, around 16% of which appear only once. The specimen was central memory CD4+ T cells from blood. The sequence was obtained from a man aged 18-30 years with type 1 diabetes. This chain uses TRBV29-1 with TRBJ2-4; D unclear. This CDR3 is CSVVGPLAKNIQYF. The CDR3 coding sequence is TGCAGCGTTGTTGGACCTTTAGCCAAAAACATTCAGTACTTC.